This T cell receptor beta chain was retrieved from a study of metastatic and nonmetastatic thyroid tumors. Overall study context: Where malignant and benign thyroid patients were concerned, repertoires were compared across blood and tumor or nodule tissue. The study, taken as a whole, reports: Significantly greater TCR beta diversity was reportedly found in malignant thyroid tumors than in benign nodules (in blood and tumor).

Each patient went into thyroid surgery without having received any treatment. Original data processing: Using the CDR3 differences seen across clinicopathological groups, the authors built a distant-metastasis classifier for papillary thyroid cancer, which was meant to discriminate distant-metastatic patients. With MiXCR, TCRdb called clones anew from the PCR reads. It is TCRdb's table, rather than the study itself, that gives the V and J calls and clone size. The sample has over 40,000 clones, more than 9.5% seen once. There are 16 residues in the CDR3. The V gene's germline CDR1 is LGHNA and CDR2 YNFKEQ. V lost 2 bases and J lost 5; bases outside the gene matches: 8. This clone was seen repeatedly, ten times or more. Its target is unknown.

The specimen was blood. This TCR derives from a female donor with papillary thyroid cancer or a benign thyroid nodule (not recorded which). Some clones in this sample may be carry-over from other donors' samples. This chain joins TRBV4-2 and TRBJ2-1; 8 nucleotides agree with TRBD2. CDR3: CASSQSAGGADNEQFF. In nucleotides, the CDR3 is TGTGCCAGCAGCCAATCGGCGGGAGGAGCTGACAATGAGCAGTTCTTC.